This entry features one T cell receptor beta chain sequence. Its antigen is currently not known. No base qualities exist here, and no much larger clone lies one base off it. The CDR3 has 14 amino acids, counting the end cysteine and phenylalanine. Here the CDR3 DNA is all that survives: 42 bases in frame from base 1. CDR1 is given as MNHEY and CDR2 as SMNVEV, both from the germline V gene (reference sequence). V loses 3 bases, J loses 2 bases, and the germline ends lie 10 bases apart. The time point label corresponds to: week 23, last vaccination. Each vaccine dose was 300 ug of a 20-mer mutant IDH1 peptide in Montanide, given subcutaneously with topical imiquimod. The donors had newly diagnosed IDH1-mutant astrocytomas of WHO grade 3 or 4 that showed loss of nuclear ATRX. The samples were drawn from NOA16, a multicentre, single-arm, open-label phase I trial in Germany that tested a mutant IDH1 peptide vaccine in humans for the first time. Genomic DNA for TCRB sequencing was isolated from EDTA blood with the DNeasy Blood and Tissue Kit.

Library preparation was by the immunoSEQ multiplex PCR assay. Rearranged TCR beta chain sequences were amplified with the hsTCRB Kit following the manufacturer's protocol. TCRB libraries were sequenced on an Illumina MiSeq. Per the original workflow: The kit vendor's proprietary platform handled demultiplexing, trimming and gene mapping. The source is immuneACCESS, and TCRdb retained only in-frame sequences with V and J called. Part of the clones is not carried over; for the studies checked, unresolved V genes explain less than half of this, and the remainder is unexplained. Clone size and the V and J calls come from that table; the DNA yielded D and trimming. The sample profile shows about 20,000 clones; more than 75% of them were found once. The ten largest account for 13% of the sample. The source of the sample is a study of a mutant IDH1 vaccine in newly diagnosed glioma (dated by TCRdb to about 2021). In the study overall: Across visits V03 through V10, patients got a total of eight vaccinations, given in weeks 1, 3, 5, 7, 11, 15, 19 and 23. In the chemotherapy-containing groups, vaccination started alongside temozolomide cycles, whereas in patients who had radiotherapy alone it started 4-6 weeks after radiotherapy. The roughly 32 treated patients were roughly 62% male and 37.5% female, with a mean age of about 38 years. Before enrollment, most patients had been given radiochemotherapy with temozolomide as standard therapy, while the rest had received either radiotherapy alone or temozolomide alone. Peripheral blood was collected at six visits: V03 (baseline), V05, V07, V10, V12 and V13. For exploratory analyses, longitudinal TCRB deep sequencing was carried out in some 25 treated patients wherever samples were available.

Overall study results and their limits: Immune responses induced by the vaccine were seen in around 94% of patients across multiple MHC alleles. Pseudoprogression appeared unrelated to alterations in the top peripheral T cell clonotypes detected by TCRB sequencing. The authors stated that sample limitations prevented analyses of patient blood samples from being reproduced. Selection of PBMC samples for TCRB deep sequencing was based on availability.

This clonotype was sampled from a man aged 30 to 45 with glioma. This chain is built from TRBV27 and TRBJ1-1; the D gene identity is not certain. The starting material was PBMCs, obtained from a glioma patient whose treatment included an IDH1 peptide vaccine. The DNA reads as follows: TGTGCCAGCAGTTTTTTCGGTGTTAACACTGAAGCTTTCTTT. It is translated as CASSFFGVNTEAFF.